What follows are 18 T cell receptor beta chains derived from one specimen sequenced in a study of blood T cells in healthy people across ages. Then a second PCR, running roughly 7 to 11 cycles, was carried out with a sample-barcoded 5' primer and a J-beta primer mix. TCRdb reprocessed the 5' RACE reads via MiXCR and lists one record per CDR3 protein. The table lists about 670,000 distinct CDR3 sequences, 40% to 45% of them singletons, with around 30% in the top ten. Sequencing input: blood. The receptor set was obtained from a man older than 75 in good health.

This clonotype was detected only a few times. The gene calls are TRBV3-1 and TRBJ1-6, with TRBD1 matching over 7 bases. The length of the CDR3 is 14 residues. Trimming removed 1 base from V and 11 bases from J; junction bases left unmatched: 5. Germline CDR1 reads LGHDT; CDR2 reads YNNKEL (reference sequence). In DNA, the CDR3 is TGTGCCAGCAGCCAAGGGGCAGGGGGTGCACCCCTCCACTTT. Its translation is CASSQGAGGAPLHF.

This chain links TRBV6-6 with TRBJ2-7; no firm D call. The CDR3 runs to 11 residues. Germline CDR1 is MNHNY and CDR2 is SVGAGI (reference sequence). V gave up 4 bases and J gave up 6 bases, with 7 bases separating them. The CDR3 bases are TGTGCCAGCAGTTCTCGGAGCGAGCAGTACTTC. As protein: CASSSRSEQYF.

CDR3 sequence: CSATPTGLAANGQYF. The CDR3 DNA sequence: TGCAGTGCTACTCCTACCGGACTAGCGGCTAACGGCCAGTACTTC. The rearrangement joins TRBV20-1 to TRBJ2-5; 10 nucleotides agree with TRBD2. J gave up 10 bases and V 4 bases, and 15 bases lay outside the gene matches. This CDR3 region has 15 residues. Germline V gives CDR1 DFQATT, CDR2 SNEGSKA (reference sequence).

This clonotype showed up many times. J is TRBJ1-1 and V is TRBV29-1, with 7 bases that match TRBD1. Trimming cost V 7 bases and J 5 bases; bases outside gene matches: 10. The germline V gene has CDR1 SQVTM and CDR2 ANQGSEA. The CDR3 has 13 residues. The chain's CDR3 is CSAGGAGGTEAFF. CDR3 coding DNA: TGCAGCGCCGGGGGTGCAGGGGGAACTGAAGCTTTCTTT.

This clonotype has more than one count but fewer than ten. The rearrangement links TRBV7-2 to TRBJ2-1; 8 bases are shared with TRBD1. Germline V gives CDR1 SGHTA, CDR2 FQGNSA. The CDR3 is made up of 16 amino acids. V lost 6 bases, J lost 2 bases, and 9 bases stayed unmatched. The CDR3 DNA reads TGTGCCAGCAGTCAATTCGGACAGGGAGCCTACAATGAGCAGTTCTTC. This encodes CASSQFGQGAYNEQFF. The variable domain in full, with the rest retrieved from reference TRBV7-2 and TRBJ2-1, is GAGVSQSPSNKVTEKGKDVELRCDPISGHTALYWYRQSLGQGLEFLIYFQGNSAPDKSGLPSDRFSAERTGGSVSTLTIQRTQQEDSAVYLCASSQFGQGAYNEQFFGPGTRLTVL.

This chain links TRBV10-3 with TRBJ2-3, with 9 positions matching TRBD2. CDR3 length: 18 residues. Germline V lookup: CDR1 ENHRY, CDR2 SYGVKD. V shed 4 bases, J shed 4 bases, and the junction held 15 bases outside the gene matches. In nucleotides, the CDR3 is TGTGCCATCAGTGGAGGGCTAGCGGGGAGTACGGGTGCAGATACGCAGTATTTT. Protein sequence: CAISGGLAGSTGADTQYF.

The gene calls are TRBV7-2 and TRBJ2-1; 9 nucleotides line up with TRBD2. The CDR3 is 18 amino acids. CDR1 and CDR2 (germline): SGHTA, FQGNSA. After removal of 0 bases from V and 4 bases from J, the junction contained 10 bases not matched to a gene. For the CDR3, the DNA is TGTGCCAGCAGCTTAGCTTTACAGGGTCTAGCGGGGTACAATGAGCAGTTCTTC. Translation: CASSLALQGLAGYNEQFF.

The chain combines TRBV20-1 with TRBJ2-3; 11 bases line up with TRBD2. Germline CDR1 is DFQATT and CDR2 is SNEGSKA (reference sequence). The CDR3 runs to 15 residues. Losses at the gene ends were 6 bases for V and 4 bases for J; bases not matched to a gene: 9. The CDR3: CSAEISGRAADTQYF. DNA for the CDR3: TGCAGTGCGGAAATTAGCGGGAGGGCCGCAGATACGCAGTATTTT.

J is TRBJ1-2 and V is TRBV3-1; D gene unclear. The germline CDR1 and CDR2 sequences are LGHDT and YNNKEL (reference sequence). This CDR3 contains 14 residues. V lost 4 bases and J 0 bases, leaving 9 bases between the germline ends. CDR3 coding DNA: TGTGCCAGCAGCCGGATCACAGCTAACTATGGCTACACCTTC. Amino acid sequence: CASSRITANYGYTF.

The gene calls are TRBV11-2 and TRBJ2-7; 8 bases match TRBD1. In germline, CDR1 is SGHAT, CDR2 FQNNGV. J gave up 0 bases and V 5 bases, and 9 bases lay outside the gene matches. The CDR3 totals 16 residues. CDR3 sequence (DNA): TGTGCCAGCAGCCTAAAGGACAGGGTGAGCTCCTACGAGCAGTACTTC. This gives the protein CASSLKDRVSSYEQYF.

This clonotype was counted ten times or more. V is TRBV7-2 and J is TRBJ2-7, with 8 bases that match TRBD1. J lost 3 bases, V lost 8 bases, and 9 bases had no gene match. There are 14 residues in the CDR3. Germline-derived CDR1 and CDR2 are SGHTA and FQGNSA. The CDR3 sequence: CASSLAGTGYEQYF. CDR3 nucleotides: TGTGCCAGCTCACTTGCCGGGACAGGCTACGAGCAGTACTTC.

V and J are TRBV6-5 and TRBJ2-1; 9 nucleotides agree with TRBD1. J was trimmed by 3 bases and V by 1 base; bases with no gene match: 10. The germline V gene encodes CDR1 MNHEY and CDR2 SVGAGI. This CDR3 comprises 18 residues. CDR3 nucleotide sequence: TGTGCCAGCAGTTACTTGGGTGGACAGGGGTACGACTACAATGAGCAGTTCTTC. It yields the protein CASSYLGGQGYDYNEQFF.

Points on this clonotype: One base away lies a much larger clone, so this may be a sequencing read error. The V call is TRBV29-1, the J call TRBJ2-3, with D unresolved. The CDR3 has 13 residues. Trimming cost V 5 bases and J 2 bases, with 11 bases left between them. Looked up from germline, CDR1 is SQVTM and CDR2 is ANQGSEA. In nucleotides, the CDR3 is TGCAGCGTTTCCGTGAGGTACACAGATACGCAGTATTTT. Residues: CSVSVRYTDTQYF.

This clonotype has just a few counts. This chain uses TRBV6-2 or TRBV6-3 with TRBJ2-1; D possibly corresponds to TRBD1 (5 bases). The CDR3 is 11 residues long. V shed 6 bases and J shed 9 bases, with 9 bases lying between them. Germline loops: CDR1 MNHEY, CDR2 SVGEGT. The CDR3 nucleotides read TGTGCCAGCAGAGGGGTGCGTGAGCAGTTCTTC. Its protein product is CASRGVREQFF.

This chain links TRBV29-1 with TRBJ2-1, with D tentatively TRBD2 (5 bases). Deletions cut 4 bases from V and 6 bases from J, with 13 bases between. The CDR3 extends over 13 amino acids. CDR1 is SQVTM and CDR2 is ANQGSEA in the germline V gene. The CDR3 region has the DNA TGCAGCGTTGCTTCTACGGGGTCCAATGAGCAGTTCTTC. It specifies CSVASTGSNEQFF.

This clonotype was detected a few times. The CDR3 nucleotides read TGTGCCAGCAGGCCAGACACCGGGGAGCTGTTTTTT. This codes for CASRPDTGELFF. The gene calls are TRBV12-3 or TRBV12-4 and TRBJ2-2; D is ambiguous. The V and J ends lost 6 bases and 3 bases respectively, with 5 bases between them. The length of the CDR3 is 12 residues.

This clonotype came up a few times. The rearrangement uses TRBV27 and TRBJ2-4; a weak D match, TRBD1 (6 bases). The V gene's germline CDR1 is MNHEY and CDR2 SMNVEV (reference sequence). There are 19 residues in the CDR3. Trimming removed 2 bases from V and 0 bases from J, with 20 bases in between. CDR3 region: CASSLIGTQGTIAKNIQYF. CDR3 DNA sequence: TGTGCCAGCAGTTTAATAGGGACCCAGGGGACCATAGCCAAAAACATTCAGTACTTC.

V usage is TRBV5-4 and J usage is TRBJ2-1, with D maybe TRBD1 (6 bases). In germline, CDR1 is SGHNT, CDR2 YYREEE (reference sequence). The CDR3 loop spans 14 amino acids. V was clipped by 1 base and J by 6 bases, with 11 bases between them. The CDR3 DNA reads TGTGCCAGCAGCTTGTCGAACAGGGTCAATGAGCAGTTCTTC. Residues: CASSLSNRVNEQFF.